Listed below are T cell receptor beta chains from one sample, sequenced in a study of post-analysis software for immune sequencing data. Each CDR3 protein gets one entry after TCRdb re-called the PCR reads with MiXCR. The sample holds roughly 670,000 distinct CDR3 sequences; more than 50% are singletons and the top ten take over 9%. The material sequenced was blood. Receptor source: a girl aged 2 to 10 with multiple sclerosis. Both conserved end residues are part of each CDR3. A D gene is named only where the DNA matches it firmly. Size values are once, few and many counts, or a class for expanded clones, and some rows have none.

J gene: TRBJ1-6
V gene: TRBV13
clone size: -
D gene: -
CDR3 DNA: TGTGCCAGCAGCCTTACAGGGCGAGGGTCACCCCTCCACTTT
CDR3 protein: CASSLTGRGSPLHF

J gene: TRBJ2-4
V gene: TRBV11-2
clone size: -
D gene: -
CDR3 DNA: TGTGCCAGCAGCTTAGGGCAGGGTATAAACATTCAGTACTTC
CDR3 protein: CASSLGQGINIQYF

J gene: TRBJ2-5
V gene: TRBV6-5
clone size: -
D gene: TRBD1
CDR3 DNA: TGTGCCGCGCAGGGGGCTGGAGAGACCCAGTACTTC
CDR3 protein: CAAQGAGETQYF

J gene: TRBJ2-1
V gene: TRBV20-1
clone size: -
D gene: -
CDR3 DNA: TGCAGTGTCGCGAACCCCGGGACGAGAAATGAGCAGTTCTTC
CDR3 protein: CSVANPGTRNEQFF

J gene: TRBJ1-1
V gene: TRBV2
clone size: once
D gene: TRBD1
CDR3 DNA: TGTGCCAGCAGCATTCCGGGACAGATAGGTGGAGCTTTCTTT
CDR3 protein: CASSIPGQIGGAFF

J gene: TRBJ2-7
V gene: TRBV5-5
clone size: -
D gene: -
CDR3 DNA: TGTGCCAGCAGCTTCACTCTAGCGCGGAACTCCTACGAGCAGTACTTC
CDR3 protein: CASSFTLARNSYEQYF

J gene: TRBJ1-2
V gene: TRBV7-8
clone size: -
D gene: -
CDR3 DNA: TGTGCCAGCAGCCCAGACCTCTATGGCTACACCTTC
CDR3 protein: CASSPDLYGYTF

J gene: TRBJ1-1
V gene: TRBV5-1
clone size: -
D gene: -
CDR3 DNA: TGCGCCAGCAGCTATTACCCCGGACGGATGATGAACACTGAAGCTTTCTTT
CDR3 protein: CASSYYPGRMMNTEAFF

J gene: TRBJ2-1
V gene: TRBV12-3/TRBV12-4
clone size: -
D gene: -
CDR3 DNA: TGTGCCAGCAGTTCCCCGGCAGGGCTCAATGAGCAGTTCTTC
CDR3 protein: CASSSPAGLNEQFF

J gene: TRBJ1-1
V gene: TRBV5-1
clone size: -
D gene: -
CDR3 DNA: TGCGCCAGCAGCTTGGAGCAGGGAACTGAAGCTTTCTTT
CDR3 protein: CASSLEQGTEAFF

J gene: TRBJ2-3
V gene: TRBV24-1
clone size: -
D gene: -
CDR3 DNA: TGTGCCACCTCAACCTGGCGGGAAGGAGATACGCAGTATTTT
CDR3 protein: CATSTWREGDTQYF

J gene: TRBJ2-7
V gene: TRBV28
clone size: -
D gene: -
CDR3 DNA: TGTGCCAGTTGGGGCTTCAACGAGCAGTACTTC
CDR3 protein: CASWGFNEQYF

J gene: TRBJ2-1
V gene: TRBV7-3
clone size: few
D gene: -
CDR3 DNA: TGTGCCAGCAGCCCACGCGCAGTTGGCTCCTACAATGAGCAGTTCTTC
CDR3 protein: CASSPRAVGSYNEQFF

J gene: TRBJ2-1
V gene: TRBV13
clone size: -
D gene: -
CDR3 DNA: TGTGCCAGCAGCCGACTATCCCTTCCCTACAATGAGCAGTTCTTC
CDR3 protein: CASSRLSLPYNEQFF

J gene: TRBJ2-5
V gene: TRBV7-2
clone size: -
D gene: TRBD1
CDR3 DNA: TGTGCCAGCAGCCCCGGGGACAGACTCCAAGAGACCCAGTACTTC
CDR3 protein: CASSPGDRLQETQYF

J gene: TRBJ2-3
V gene: TRBV14
clone size: -
D gene: TRBD1
CDR3 DNA: TGTGCCAGCAGCCAAGGGGACAGAAGCACAGATACGCAGTATTTT
CDR3 protein: CASSQGDRSTDTQYF

J gene: TRBJ1-1
V gene: TRBV20-1
clone size: -
D gene: -
CDR3 DNA: TGCAGTGCTGCCGACTTTCGCACTGAAGCTTTCTTT
CDR3 protein: CSAADFRTEAFF

J gene: TRBJ1-2
V gene: TRBV12-5
clone size: -
D gene: -
CDR3 DNA: TGTGCTAGTGACAACAGGGCGAACTATGGCTACACCTTC
CDR3 protein: CASDNRANYGYTF

J gene: TRBJ1-2
V gene: TRBV12-3/TRBV12-4
clone size: few
D gene: -
CDR3 DNA: TGTGCCAGCAGTTCGACAGAGTTTGGCTACACCTTC
CDR3 protein: CASSSTEFGYTF

J gene: TRBJ2-6
V gene: TRBV27
clone size: -
D gene: -
CDR3 DNA: TGTGCCAGCAGTGTCTATGAGGGTCCTGGGGCCAACGTCCTGACTTTC
CDR3 protein: CASSVYEGPGANVLTF

J gene: TRBJ1-4
V gene: TRBV10-3
clone size: -
D gene: -
CDR3 DNA: TGTGCCACCAAGGGGGGGCGTGGTGAAAAACTGTTTTTT
CDR3 protein: CATKGGRGEKLFF

J gene: TRBJ2-3
V gene: TRBV6-6
clone size: -
D gene: TRBD2
CDR3 DNA: TGTGCCAGCAGTTACCCCCCTAGCGGGAGAGGTCCAGATACGCAGTATTTT
CDR3 protein: CASSYPPSGRGPDTQYF

J gene: TRBJ2-3
V gene: TRBV29-1
clone size: few
D gene: TRBD1
CDR3 DNA: TGCAGCGTGCAGGACAGGTCTAGCACAGATACGCAGTATTTT
CDR3 protein: CSVQDRSSTDTQYF

J gene: TRBJ1-1
V gene: TRBV5-1
clone size: -
D gene: -
CDR3 DNA: TGCGCCAGCACCTCACGGGGAGAGGGCACTGAAGCTTTCTTT
CDR3 protein: CASTSRGEGTEAFF